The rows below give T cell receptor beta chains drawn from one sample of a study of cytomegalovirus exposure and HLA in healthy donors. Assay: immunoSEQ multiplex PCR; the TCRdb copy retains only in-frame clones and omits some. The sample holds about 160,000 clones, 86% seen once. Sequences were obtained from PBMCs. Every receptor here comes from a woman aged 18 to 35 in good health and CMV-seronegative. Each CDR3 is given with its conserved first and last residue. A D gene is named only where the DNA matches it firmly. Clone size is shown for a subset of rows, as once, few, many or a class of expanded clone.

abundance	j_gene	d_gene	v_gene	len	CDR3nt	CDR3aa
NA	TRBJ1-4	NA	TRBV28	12	TGTGCCAGCAGTCCCCTGGGGGGAAAACTGTTTTTT	CASSPLGGKLFF
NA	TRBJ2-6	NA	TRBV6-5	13	TGTGCCACCCGGAGGGAGGGGGCCAACGTCCTGACTTTC	CATRREGANVLTF
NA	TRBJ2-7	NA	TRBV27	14	TGTGCCAGCAGCCCGGTGGAAGGGGTGTACGAGCAGTACTTC	CASSPVEGVYEQYF
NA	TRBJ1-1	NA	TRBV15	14	TGTGCCACCAGCAGAGATCGCGCATCCCCTGAAGCTTTCTTT	CATSRDRASPEAFF
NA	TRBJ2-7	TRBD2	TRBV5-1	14	TGCGCCAGCAGCTTAGTGGGGGGGTCCTACGAGCAGTACTTC	CASSLVGGSYEQYF
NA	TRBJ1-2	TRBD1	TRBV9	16	TGTGCCAGCAGCGTAGTGGGACAGGGGGCGAACTATGGCTACACCTTC	CASSVVGQGANYGYTF
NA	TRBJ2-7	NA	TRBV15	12	TGTGCCACCAGGGGGCCAACCTACGAGCAGTACTTC	CATRGPTYEQYF
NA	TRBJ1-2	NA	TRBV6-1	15	TGTGCCAGCAGTGAACGATACAGGGCGGTGGGTGGCTACACCTTC	CASSERYRAVGGYTF
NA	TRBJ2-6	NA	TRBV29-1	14	TGCAGCGTCGGAACTAGTGCTGGGGCCAACGTCCTGACTTTC	CSVGTSAGANVLTF
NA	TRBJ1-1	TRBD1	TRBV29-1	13	TGCAGCGTCGAGGACAGGGGGGACACTGAAGCTTTCTTT	CSVEDRGDTEAFF
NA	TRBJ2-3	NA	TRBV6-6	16	TGTGCCAGCAGCAATGGCAGACAGGCTAACACAGATACGCAGTATTTT	CASSNGRQANTDTQYF
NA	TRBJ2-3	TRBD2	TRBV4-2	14	TGTGCCAGCAGTTTAGCGGGGGGCCCAGGTACGCAGTATTTT	CASSLAGGPGTQYF
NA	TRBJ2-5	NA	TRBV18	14	TGTGCCAGCTCACCTGTAAGTCAGGGAGAGACCCAGTACTTC	CASSPVSQGETQYF
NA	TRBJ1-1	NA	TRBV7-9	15	TGTTCCAGCAGCTCCACGGGGGGGACGTCCACTGAAGCTTTCTTT	CSSSSTGGTSTEAFF
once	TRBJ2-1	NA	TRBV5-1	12	TGCGCCAGCAGTAGGACTCCCACGGAGCAGTTCTTC	CASSRTPTEQFF
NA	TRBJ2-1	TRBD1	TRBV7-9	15	TGTGCCAGCAGCTTCCGGACAGGGTCTCTCAATGAGCAGTTCTTC	CASSFRTGSLNEQFF
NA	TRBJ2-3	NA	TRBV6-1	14	TGTGCCAGCAGTGAAGAAGAGGTTCGGGATACGCAGTATTTT	CASSEEEVRDTQYF
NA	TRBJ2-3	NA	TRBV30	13	TGTGCCTGGAACGCGGGGGCCACAGATACGCAGTATTTT	CAWNAGATDTQYF
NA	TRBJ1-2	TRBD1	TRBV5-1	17	TGCGCCAGCAGCTTCCAGACAGGGCCTCTCACTAACTATGGCTACACCTTC	CASSFQTGPLTNYGYTF
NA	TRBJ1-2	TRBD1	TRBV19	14	TGTGCCAGTAGCTTCGGGACAGGGAACTATGGCTACACCTTC	CASSFGTGNYGYTF
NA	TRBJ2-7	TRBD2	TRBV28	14	TGTGCCAGCACCTTCGGGGGGGATCCCTACGAGCAGTACTTC	CASTFGGDPYEQYF
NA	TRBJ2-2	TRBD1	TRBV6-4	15	TGTGCCAGCAGTGGAACAGGGGGGAACACCGGGGAGCTGTTTTTT	CASSGTGGNTGELFF
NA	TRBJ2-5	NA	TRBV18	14	TGTGCCAGCTCACACTATGGGGCCCGGGAGACCCAGTACTTC	CASSHYGARETQYF